This record concerns one TCR beta chain sequence. The data are from a study of identical twins. The V gene end was trimmed by 1 base and the J gene end by 2 bases; junction bases not matched to a gene: 2. Germline assignment: CDR1 GTSNPN and CDR2 SVGIG (reference sequence). This CDR3 is built from 14 residues. Via MiXCR, TCRdb re-called the 5' RACE reads, giving one row per CDR3 protein. Among approximately 1.8 million distinct CDR3 sequences, 25% to 35% were seen once, and the ten largest hold over 0.25%. The chain joins TRBV30 to TRBJ2-1, with 7 nucleotides matching TRBD2. Sequenced: cord blood. This sequence was found in a newborn girl in good health. The CDR3 sequence: CAWSGRGAYNEQFF. Written as DNA, the CDR3 is TGTGCCTGGAGTGGTCGGGGGGCCTACAATGAGCAGTTCTTC. Full variable domain (outside the CDR3, taken from reference TRBV30 and TRBJ2-1): SQTIHQWPATLVQPVGSPLSLECTVEGTSNPNLYWYRQAAGRGLQLLFYSVGIGQISSEVPQNLSASRPQDRQFILSSKKLLLSDSGFYLCAWSGRGAYNEQFFGPGTRLTVL.